This T cell receptor (beta chain) was captured in a study of cytomegalovirus exposure and HLA in healthy donors. Primers for the PCR totalled 60 Vbeta and 13 Jbeta. The repertoire was sequenced with immunoSEQ multiplex PCR; TCRdb's copy has only in-frame clones and lacks some. The table shows around 150,000 clones, with 60% to 80% occurring only once. The CDR3 sequence is 16 residues long. From germline, CDR1 is LGHNA and CDR2 YNFKEQ. Whole-study findings and limits: Later analysis suggested most CMV-associated TCR beta chains were HLA-restricted.

Comment on this clone: The antigen is undetermined. One end of the junction fails to match germline, which may point to a read error. Other DNA sequences in this specimen translate into the identical CDR3.

Material for sequencing was PBMCs. This receptor was identified in a male donor in good health and CMV-seronegative. The chain carries TRBV4-2 and TRBJ2-6, with D possibly TRBD2 on 6 matching bases. Here the CDR3 reads CASSQIRDSGANVLTF. CDR3 in DNA: TGTGCCAGCAGCCAGATCCGGGACTCTGGGGCCAACGTCCTGACCTTC.